The source of this T cell receptor beta chain is a study of human T cells and chemical hapten exposure. The wider study: Sensitization applied 2% DPC to roughly 2 cm by roughly 2 cm of upper inner arm skin. Alopecia areata, totalis and universalis patients, mostly female, were included. Whole-study results and caveats: Healthy individuals' immune responses may differ from those of donors, who had alopecia.

Germline V gives CDR1 SGHRS, CDR2 YFSETQ. This CDR3 comprises 17 residues. Trimming took 2 bases from V and 10 from J; bases not matched to a gene: 19. Via MiXCR, TCRdb re-called the RACE reads, giving one row per CDR3 protein. Of some 100,000 distinct CDR3 sequences in the sample, approximately 9.3% were seen once. In this sample, this clonotype turned up many times. Its antigen is still unknown. Described time point: patch test 2, 6 weeks after DPC sensitization. Indicated treatment: therapeutic diphenylcyclopropenone sensitization with weekly scalp DPC. The sample consisted of whole blood, taken in connection with sensitization to the hapten diphenylcyclopropenone (DPC). This TCR was sampled from a woman in her thirties or forties with alopecia areata. Some clones in this sample may be carry-over from other donors' samples. The chain carries TRBV5-1 and TRBJ1-1; 8 bases align to TRBD1. Written as DNA, the CDR3 is TGCGCCAGCAGCTTCCCTCTTGGACAGGGCTCTCAACAGGGAGCTTTCTTT. It translates to CASSFPLGQGSQQGAFF.